This TCR beta chain is from a study of regulatory T cells in long-lasting Graves disease (dated by TCRdb to 2020 to 2023). Concerning the study at large: Newly diagnosed Graves' disease patients had taken antithyroid drugs for less than 3 months. Peripheral blood TCR sequencing and RNA sequencing compared persistent Graves' disease patients with newly diagnosed Graves' disease patients. A total of about 35 samples underwent TCR sequencing, from roughly 13 patients with persistent Graves' disease and some 20 patients with newly diagnosed Graves' disease. The study was conducted in China and was registered as a clinical trial. Overall results and qualifications from the work: Because the primary lesion, thyroid tissue, could not be accessed, the study looked at peripheral blood alone. Patients with persistent disease shared more public clonotypes (approximately 2,500) than newly diagnosed patients did (966). Sequencing and analysis were limited to the TCR beta chain. TRBV28, TRBJ1-2 and TRBJ2-5 were preferentially used in persistent disease, while TRBV20-1 and TRBJ2-1 were favored in newly diagnosed disease. The authors acknowledged the small sample size as a limitation that may reduce accuracy. Compared with newly diagnosed patients, patients with persistent Graves' disease had lower TCR Shannon entropy and fewer highly expanded clones, which suggests clonal expansion.

In this sample, this clonotype turned up many times. There is no known antigen for this receptor. No much larger clonotype is one base removed from it; base qualities were not supplied. Preparation of the library involved multiplex PCR. These reads were obtained on an Illumina HiSeq 4000. To build TCR beta libraries, CDR3 regions were amplified by Arm-PCR using iRepertoire HTBI primers. PCR products were gel purified before sequencing. The paper's data handling went like this. Across samples, fewer than 70 TRBV and approximately 15 TRBJ segments were identified and used for gene usage analysis of CDR3 amino acid clonotypes. Filtered high-quality paired reads were merged into contigs using COPE and FqMerger. BLAST was used to align contigs to the IMGT TRBV, TRBD and TRBJ reference genes, and CDR3 was defined following IMGT. Highly expanded clones were defined as clonotypes with a frequency above 0.1%. Repertoire diversity was measured by Shannon entropy, and V-J evenness by the Gini coefficient. A clonotype found in more than one individual was treated as public. TCRdb reanalyzed the raw reads on its own, using fastp at Q25 for trimming and MiXCR for clone calling, and kept in-frame beta chains. A single entry per CDR3 protein holds the most common genes and DNA from its merged rows. The V and J calls reflect TCRdb's pipeline rather than the authors' work. The sample records over 500,000 distinct CDR3 sequences, about 16% of which are singletons. 12% of the sample lies in the top ten.

V is cut by 3 bases and J by 14 bases, and the space between the germline ends is 19 bases. CDR1 MDHEN and CDR2 SYDVKM were looked up in the germline V gene. CDR3 length: 13 amino acids, cysteine to phenylalanine. Just CDR3 DNA is preserved here, 39 bases in frame from base 1. The sample's time point label is to be understood as: newly diagnosed GD, antithyroid drugs for less than 3 months. For both TCR sequencing and RNA sequencing, RNA was extracted from PBMCs in TRIzol. The diagnosis of Graves' disease followed American Thyroid Association guidelines. The patients came from an endocrinology department in Xi'an, China. Each patient gave roughly 10 milliliters of peripheral blood, collected in an EDTA anticoagulant tube. Ficoll Paque Plus density gradient separation was used to isolate PBMCs, and no further T cell sorting was done. An Agilent 2100 Bioanalyzer and agarose gel were used to check RNA quality, and a NanoDrop 2000 was used to measure RNA concentration.

These data are also associated with another study on T cells in Graves' hyperthyroidism and ophthalmopathy. From that second study: Stable Graves' hyperthyroidism was defined as the absence of progression to ophthalmopathy over 18 months of follow-up. Hyperthyroidism patients were aged 18 to 65 years and newly diagnosed, with disease duration of less than 2 months. Any patient with an uncontrolled infection, another autoimmune disease, pregnancy or lactation was excluded. Diagnoses were based on clinical symptoms, serum thyroxine and TRAb, thyroid ultrasound and orbital computed tomography. For the first round of RT-PCR on the TCR CDR3, the HTBI primer set was used together with the Qiagen OneStep RT-PCR kit. Most expanded thyroid clonotypes (frequency above 0.001) were also detected in blood, a finding suggesting that blood repertoires may reflect thyroid immune responses. Ophthalmopathy was separated from stable hyperthyroidism by a 13 V-J signature model, with 87.88% sensitivity and about 81% specificity obtained in cross-validation and 80%/75% obtained in testing. During validation, the model predicted progression to ophthalmopathy a median of roughly 7.1 months ahead of onset, with approximately 70% sensitivity and about 75% specificity. A discovery cohort of roughly 96 patients, 43 with Graves' ophthalmopathy and 57 with stable Graves' hyperthyroidism, was used to find distinguishing TCR V-J signatures. Prospective prediction of ophthalmopathy was tested in an independent validation cohort of about 19 hyperthyroidism patients and 15 to 17 patients who later progressed to ophthalmopathy. The 95 to 100 discovery patients were randomly split 7:3 into training and test sets. In addition, the study compared T-cell repertoires in thyroid tissue and in blood from five to seven Graves' hyperthyroidism patients. Once sampling was done, hyperthyroidism patients were given methimazole at a starting dose of 30 mg daily, whereas ophthalmopathy patients were given high-dose intravenous methylprednisolone. Libraries were constructed in a second round of multiplex PCR, after which size selection and purification were performed. Libraries were sequenced paired-end with 100 bp reads on an Illumina HiSeq2000. SOAPnuke was used to process the raw data, with reads discarded if the reads contained adapters or uncalled bases, had a mean Phred below 15, or lacked an exact constant-primer or identifier match. High-quality paired reads were merged using COPE v1.2.5, and each unique nucleotide sequence was defined as a clonotype. MiTCR v1.1 was used to align clonotypes to the IMGT TRBV, TRBD and TRBJ reference segments. The analysis was restricted to V-J combinations with a frequency above 0.0001, which together covered over 99% of the repertoires. The TCS score was defined as F50 (clonal expansion) divided by E x V (chaos), with BLOSUM62-based TCRdist calculated between CDR3 peptides within each V-J. Welch's t-statistics and random forest reduced 514 V-J features to roughly 13, which were used in a naive Bayes classifier (R e1071). No statistical method was used to set the sample size in advance, and investigators knew the group allocation. The paper describes TCR Vbeta CDR3 sequencing of about 140 peripheral blood samples, made up of roughly 45 ophthalmopathy patients, approximately 73 hyperthyroidism patients and around 17 progressor patients.

Here the sequenced sample was peripheral blood mononuclear cells (PBMCs), taken at new diagnosis, from a patient treated with antithyroid drugs. The TCR was taken from a man aged 18 to 30 with Graves disease. Donor details come from another sample of the same person, matched by shared clones. The chain couples TRBV28 to TRBJ1-2, with the D gene not confidently named. The CDR3 reads as follows: CASSLPTDPVMTF. The DNA reads TGTGCCAGCAGTTTGCCCACCGACCCCGTGATGACCTTC.